This T cell receptor (beta chain) derives from a study of blood T cell repertoires in COVID-19. Study-wide background: The United States, Italy and Spain were the sources of the acute and convalescent COVID-19 samples.

Methods used by the authors: Amplified reference gene primers provided the basis for estimating nucleated cell counts. Method: immunoSEQ multiplex PCR; TCRdb's copy keeps in-frame clones and lacks some. Clone size and V and J calls were adopted from that table, with D and trimming inferred from the DNA. The table has 75,000 to 95,000 clones, 80% to 90% seen once. Sequences were obtained from peripheral blood. This receptor was taken from a man aged 45-65 years with active COVID-19.

The CDR3 protein is CASSYSGPRGYTQYF. In nucleotides, the CDR3 is TGTGCCAGCAGTTACTCGGGCCCTAGGGGATATACGCAGTATTTT. The chain combines TRBV6-2 or TRBV6-3 with TRBJ2-3; D is perhaps TRBD1 (5 bases). CDR1 and CDR2 from the germline V gene are MNHEY and SVGEGT. The CDR3 is made up of 15 amino acids. V was pared by 0 bases and J by 7 bases, with 14 bases between.